This T cell receptor beta chain originates from a study of blood T cell repertoires in COVID-19. TCRdb keeps only in-frame clones here, not all; method: immunoSEQ multiplex PCR. The sample has a few hundred thousand clones, about 91% seen once. The CDR3 contains 16 residues. Germline V lookup: CDR1 MNHEY, CDR2 SMNVEV (reference sequence). Trimming removed 1 base from V and 6 bases from J; junction bases left unmatched: 5. The chain combines TRBV27 with TRBJ1-5; TRBD1 matches at 11 bases. Sequences were obtained from peripheral blood. The source of this sequence is a person under 30 with COVID-19, enrolled during active disease. The CDR3 DNA follows: TGTGCCAGCAGTTTATTTTGGGGGACAGGGGGTCAGCCCCAGCATTTT. Its translation is CASSLFWGTGGQPQHF.